The T cell receptor beta chain described here comes from a study of blood T cells in healthy people across ages. Overall study: For every two T cells, template switching captured about one barcoded beta molecule.

The study, taken as a whole, reports: Expanded clonotype changes were possibly confounded by unknown donor CMV status.

Using a J-beta primer mix together with a sample-barcoded 5' primer, a second PCR was run for roughly 7 to 12 cycles. Per-sample output comprised a minimum of 3 million paired-end reads containing CDR3. A single record per CDR3 protein comes from TCRdb applying MiXCR to the 5' RACE reads. The sample records under 2,000,000 distinct CDR3 sequences, roughly 49% being singletons. With respect to this clonotype: Its antigen is undetermined.

The CDR3 spans 15 residues. V was cut by 2 bases and J by 1 base, with 12 bases left in between. CDR1 is SGHRS and CDR2 is YFSETQ in the germline V gene. Source material: blood. The chain joins TRBV5-1 to TRBJ2-5; the D call may be TRBD1 or TRBD2 (5 bases each). The sequence came from a woman in her forties in good health. CDR3 DNA sequence: TGCGCCAGCAGCTTAGAGGGGAGCGCCCAAGAGACCCAGTACTTC. This gives the protein CASSLEGSAQETQYF.